One and the same sample provided the 24 T cell receptor beta chains below, sequenced in a study of OX40 agonist ivuxolimab in advanced cancers. Profiling relied on immunoSEQ multiplex PCR, and the TCRdb table lists in-frame clones only, not all of them. The sample records 55,000 to 75,000 clones, roughly 86% being singletons. The sequencing here drew on CD4+ or CD8+ T cells sorted from blood, taken in a trial of the OX40 agonist ivuxolimab. These TCRs come from an adult with an advanced solid tumor such as melanoma, head and neck, liver or kidney cancer.

The V gene is TRBV18, the J gene TRBJ1-5; possibly TRBD1 for D (6 bases). Trimming removed 5 bases at V and 3 bases at J, with 14 bases between. This CDR3 is 15 amino acids long. Germline loops: CDR1 KGHSH, CDR2 LQKENI. In nucleotides, the CDR3 is TGTGCCAGCTCAACGGGGGCGTTCTACAATCAGCCCCAGCATTTT. It is translated as CASSTGAFYNQPQHF.

The V call is TRBV27, the J call TRBJ1-6, with D possibly matching TRBD1 (5 bases). V lost 6 bases and J 9 bases, leaving 15 bases between the germline ends. This CDR3 has 14 amino acids. Germline CDR1 is MNHEY and CDR2 is SMNVEV (reference sequence). CDR3 residues: CASSPQENVSPLHF. The CDR3 nucleotides are TGTGCCAGCAGCCCACAGGAAAATGTTTCACCCCTCCACTTT.

V is TRBV27 and J is TRBJ2-7; 7 bases are a match to TRBD1. This CDR3 region has 13 residues. Germline-derived CDR1 and CDR2 are MNHEY and SMNVEV (reference sequence). After removal of 6 bases from V and 3 bases from J, the junction contained 5 bases not matched to a gene. The CDR3 reads CASRGQVIYEQYF. CDR3 DNA: TGTGCCAGCAGAGGACAGGTAATCTACGAGCAGTACTTC.

This chain links TRBV19 with TRBJ1-3, with D perhaps matching TRBD1 (5 bases). The CDR3 totals 15 residues. Germline V lookup: CDR1 LNHDA, CDR2 SQIVND (reference sequence). The V gene lost 7 bases and the J gene lost 0 bases, with 13 bases spanning the gap. The CDR3 bases are TGTGCCAGTATCCCAGGACACGGCTCTGGAAACACCATATATTTT. Its protein product is CASIPGHGSGNTIYF.

V usage is TRBV4-2 and J usage is TRBJ2-1; no definite D call. With 3 bases removed from V and 7 bases from J, the gap between germline ends came to 13 bases. Germline-derived CDR1 and CDR2 are LGHNA and YNFKEQ. The CDR3 covers 14 residues. The chain's CDR3 is CASSHPGARNEQFF. CDR3 coding DNA: TGTGCCAGCAGCCATCCCGGAGCTCGAAATGAGCAGTTCTTC.

This clone occurred once. V usage is TRBV6-5 and J usage is TRBJ2-1; 8 nucleotides align to TRBD2. This CDR3 has 14 residues. The J segment lost 9 bases and the V segment lost 6 bases, leaving 10 bases of the junction unmatched. Germline CDR1 MNHEY, CDR2 SVGAGI. CDR3 bases: TGTGCCAGCAGCAAAAGGACTAGCTCCTCTGAGCAGTTCTTC. The encoded protein is CASSKRTSSSEQFF.

In its sample, this clone was seen a few times. V gene TRBV19 combines with J gene TRBJ1-2; D perhaps matches TRBD1 (6 bases). Germline V gene data show CDR1 as LNHDA and CDR2 as SQIVND (reference sequence). The CDR3 spans 13 residues. Trimming removed 6 bases from V and 7 bases from J, with 15 bases in between. Here the CDR3 DNA reads TGTGCCAGTAGGGGGGACACACTCCGTGGCTACACCTTC. Encoded protein: CASRGDTLRGYTF.

The chain recombines TRBV5-1 with TRBJ2-3; a possible D gene is TRBD2 (5 bases). The CDR3 totals 15 residues. The V end lost 0 bases, the J end lost 2 bases, and 10 bases lay between the germline ends. Germline assignment: CDR1 SGHRS and CDR2 YFSETQ. CDR3 sequence reads: CASSLVGSHTDTQYF. The CDR3 DNA reads as TGCGCCAGCAGCTTGGTTGGGAGCCACACAGATACGCAGTATTTT. The whole variable domain, filled in from reference TRBV5-1 and TRBJ2-3, reads KAGVTQTPRYLIKTRGQQVTLSCSPISGHRSVSWYQQTPGQGLQFLFEYFSETQRNKGNFPGRFSGRQFSNSRSEMNVSTLELGDSALYLCASSLVGSHTDTQYFGPGTRLTVL.

The V call is TRBV5-1, the J call TRBJ1-1, with D possibly matching TRBD1 (5 bases). The CDR3 covers 18 residues. The V and J ends lost 0 bases and 5 bases respectively, with 23 bases between them. Looked up from germline, CDR1 is SGHRS and CDR2 is YFSETQ. CDR3 bases: TGCGCCAGCAGCTTGGAAGAATGGGACGGACCGTGGGTTACTGAAGCTTTCTTT. This translates into CASSLEEWDGPWVTEAFF.

The CDR3 region has the DNA TGTGCCAGCAGCTTAAGACAGGGGGGGTCCTACGAGCAGTACTTC. Its translation: CASSLRQGGSYEQYF. The J gene is TRBJ2-7, the V gene TRBV11-3, with 9 bases aligning to TRBD1. The CDR3 is made up of 15 amino acids. V dropped 2 bases and J dropped 1; count of bases not matched to a gene: 3. Looked up from germline, CDR1 is SGHNT and CDR2 is YENEEA.

The rearrangement links TRBV6-1 to TRBJ1-1; TRBD1 agrees at 7 bases. This CDR3 has 15 amino acids. V was clipped by 0 bases and J by 4 bases; unmatched bases: 5. Per germline, CDR1 MNHNS and CDR2 SASEGT. CDR3 coding DNA: TGTGCCAGCAGTGAAGCAGGGGGCATTGTCACTGAAGCTTTCTTT. Amino acid sequence: CASSEAGGIVTEAFF.

The CDR3 coding sequence is TGTGCCAGCAGCACTAGCGGGAGCATTGGAGATACGCAGTATTTT. Translation gives CASSTSGSIGDTQYF. The J gene is TRBJ2-3, the V gene TRBV7-2; 11 bases line up with TRBD2. The CDR3 contains 15 residues. Unmatched junction bases numbered 6, after V lost 5 bases and J lost 5 bases. The germline V gene encodes CDR1 SGHTA and CDR2 FQGNSA.

This clone was observed a single time. The J gene is TRBJ2-7, the V gene TRBV4-1; 7 nucleotides line up with TRBD1. The ends lost 4 bases at V and 0 bases at J; junction bases unmatched: 6. Germline V gene data show CDR1 as MGHRA and CDR2 as YSYEKL. The CDR3 is 15 residues long. This CDR3 is CASSPGQAGSYEQYF. The CDR3 DNA reads as TGCGCCAGCAGCCCTGGACAGGCCGGCTCCTACGAGCAGTACTTC.

The rearrangement links TRBV6-5 to TRBJ2-1; 7 nucleotides agree with TRBD2. The CDR3 sequence is 14 residues long. The germline gives CDR1 MNHEY, CDR2 SVGAGI. Trimming at V came to 6 bases and at J to 3 bases, leaving 5 bases not matched to a gene. This CDR3 is CASSTGTNYNEQFF. The CDR3 region has the DNA TGTGCCAGCAGCACCGGGACTAACTACAATGAGCAGTTCTTC.

The chain carries TRBV28 and TRBJ1-2; D is perhaps TRBD1 (6 bases). The germline CDR1 and CDR2 sequences are MDHEN and SYDVKM. The CDR3 is made up of 14 amino acids. Trimming left V 2 bases short and J 4 bases short, with 11 bases between. CDR3 residues: CASSLRTEIYGYTF. The CDR3 DNA follows: TGTGCCAGCAGTTTAAGGACAGAAATCTATGGCTACACCTTC.

This rearrangement joins TRBV20-1 to TRBJ2-7; D not certain. CDR1 and CDR2 (germline): DFQATT, SNEGSKA (reference sequence). The germline V and J ends were trimmed by 6 bases and 4 bases, with 7 bases remaining between them. The CDR3 sequence is 10 residues long. This CDR3 is CSALDYEQYF. The DNA of the CDR3 is TGCAGTGCCTTAGATTACGAGCAGTACTTC.

The V gene is TRBV18, the J gene TRBJ1-2; 7 nucleotides align to TRBD1. The CDR3 runs 15 residues. CDR1 is KGHSH and CDR2 is LQKENI in the germline V gene. The junction had 7 bases not matched to a gene; V was cut back by 0 bases and J by 6 bases. This CDR3 is CASSPPVGQLHGYTF. As DNA, the CDR3 is TGTGCCAGCTCACCACCGGTGGGACAGCTTCATGGCTACACCTTC.

J is TRBJ1-1 and V is TRBV11-2; unclear D gene. V was cut by 5 bases and J by 11 bases, with 15 bases left in between. The CDR3 is 12 amino acids. The V gene's germline CDR1 is SGHAT and CDR2 FQNNGV. The CDR3: CASSQERSRAFF. The CDR3 bases are TGTGCCAGCAGCCAAGAAAGGTCTCGGGCTTTCTTT.

The V call is TRBV30, the J call TRBJ2-7, with 10 positions matching TRBD2. Germline CDR1 reads GTSNPN; CDR2 reads SVGIG (reference sequence). This CDR3 contains 12 residues. V lost 5 bases and J lost 5; bases outside the gene matches: 3. The CDR3 DNA reads TGTGCCTGGGGGGGACTAGCGCACGAGCAGTACTTC. As protein: CAWGGLAHEQYF. The full variable domain, with the rest looked up from reference TRBV30 and TRBJ2-7, is SQTIHQWPATLVQPVGSPLSLECTVEGTSNPNLYWYRQAAGRGLQLLFYSVGIGQISSEVPQNLSASRPQDRQFILSSKKLLLSDSGFYLCAWGGLAHEQYFGPGTRLTVT.

The chain is built from TRBV6-6 and TRBJ2-1, with 8 bases that match TRBD1. The V and J ends lost 2 bases and 6 bases, in that order; junction bases with no gene match: 6. This CDR3 is built from 15 residues. Germline V lookup: CDR1 MNHNY, CDR2 SVGAGI (reference sequence). CDR3 sequence reads: CASSYGGQGRNEQFF. CDR3 in DNA: TGTGCCAGCAGTTACGGAGGACAGGGTCGCAATGAGCAGTTCTTC.

The chain uses TRBV4-1 and TRBJ2-2; D possibly corresponds to TRBD1 (6 bases). The CDR3 sequence is 16 residues long. Germline loops: CDR1 MGHRA, CDR2 YSYEKL. With 1 base removed from V and 1 base from J, the gap between germline ends came to 10 bases. The CDR3 coding sequence is TGCGCCAGCAGCCAAGTTTACAGGGTGAACACCGGGGAGCTGTTTTTT. It is translated as CASSQVYRVNTGELFF.

The chain recombines TRBV5-1 with TRBJ2-3, with D uncertain. The V gene's germline CDR1 is SGHRS and CDR2 YFSETQ. The CDR3 spans 12 residues. V was clipped by 0 bases and J by 5 bases, with 4 bases between them. The CDR3 is CASSLDLDTQYF. CDR3 coding DNA: TGCGCCAGCAGCTTGGATTTAGATACGCAGTATTTT.

V usage is TRBV27 and J usage is TRBJ2-7; D is uncertain. V shed 8 bases and J shed 4 bases, with 18 bases lying between them. Germline assignment: CDR1 MNHEY and CDR2 SMNVEV (reference sequence). The CDR3 runs 14 residues. This CDR3 is CASSTPARGYEQYF. CDR3 nucleotides: TGTGCCAGCTCTACACCGGCTCGTGGGTACGAGCAGTACTTC.

The chain is built from TRBV9 and TRBJ1-2; D uncertain. This CDR3 is 13 amino acids long. Germline V CDR1 and CDR2: SGDLS, YYNGEE. V lost 0 bases, J lost 2 bases, and 5 bases lay in between. The CDR3 region has the DNA TGTGCCAGCAGCGTAGGCCCCAACTATGGCTACACCTTC. It encodes CASSVGPNYGYTF.